These T cell receptor beta chains were read from a single sample in a study of Tregs in tolerant kidney transplant recipients. The protocol was immunoSEQ multiplex PCR, while the TCRdb copy is restricted to in-frame clones and leaves out a portion. Among roughly 120,000 clones listed, about 90% were seen once. Sequenced input: CD4+ T cells from blood. Receptors were obtained from a human donor in good health. CDR3s include the opening cysteine and the closing phenylalanine or tryptophan. The D gene is left open where the match is weak. Rows may omit the clone size; those that give it use once, few, many or a size class.

>.|.|TRBV5-1|17|TRBJ1-3
CASSLAGTFSSGNTIYF
TGCGCCAGCAGCTTGGCCGGGACCTTTAGCTCTGGAAACACCATATATTTT
>.|.|TRBV29-1|11|TRBJ1-2
CSVDSGYGYTF
TGCAGCGTTGATTCGGGGTATGGCTACACCTTC
>.|.|TRBV11-2|13|TRBJ2-7
CASSLDRRHEQYF
TGTGCCAGCAGCTTAGACAGGCGCCACGAGCAGTACTTC
>.|TRBD1|TRBV5-1|16|TRBJ2-1
CASSLAGQVSYNEQFF
TGCGCCAGCAGCCTCGCTGGACAGGTATCCTACAATGAGCAGTTCTTC
>once|.|TRBV7-2|15|TRBJ2-1
CASSLAGANYNEQFF
TGTGCCAGCAGCTTAGCGGGAGCTAACTACAATGAGCAGTTCTTC
>.|.|TRBV6-1|14|TRBJ1-5
CASSAFFSNQPQHF
TGTGCCAGCAGTGCGTTCTTTAGCAATCAGCCCCAGCATTTT
>.|.|TRBV29-1|12|TRBJ2-1
CSVEGSYNEQFF
TGCAGCGTTGAAGGGTCCTACAATGAGCAGTTCTTC
>.|TRBD2|TRBV30|14|TRBJ2-2
CAWSGTRNTGELFF
TGTGCCTGGTCCGGGACTAGAAACACCGGGGAGCTGTTTTTT
>.|.|TRBV30|15|TRBJ1-5
CAWSRPGSLGQPQHF
TGTGCCTGGAGCCGACCCGGGTCCCTTGGCCAGCCCCAGCATTTT
>.|.|TRBV11-1|15|TRBJ2-2
CASSPRTVNTGELFF
TGTGCCAGCAGCCCCCGGACGGTGAACACCGGGGAGCTGTTTTTT
>.|TRBD1|TRBV4-1|17|TRBJ1-1
CASSQDARVRGPTEAFF
TGCGCCAGCAGCCAAGACGCCAGGGTAAGGGGGCCCACTGAAGCTTTCTTT
>.|TRBD2|TRBV5-1|15|TRBJ2-1
CASSQRLAGDNEQFF
TGCGCCAGCAGCCAGCGACTAGCGGGGGACAATGAGCAGTTCTTC
>few|.|TRBV5-1|14|TRBJ2-2
CASSLGLDGGELFF
TGCGCCAGCAGCTTGGGACTAGATGGCGGGGAGCTGTTTTTT
>.|.|TRBV30|15|TRBJ2-3
CAWAISGTDADTQYF
TGTGCCTGGGCCATTAGCGGAACGGACGCAGATACGCAGTATTTT
>.|TRBD2|TRBV29-1|13|TRBJ2-7
CSVEPAGTHEQYF
TGCAGCGTTGAGCCAGCGGGGACCCACGAGCAGTACTTC
>.|.|TRBV30|15|TRBJ2-7
CAWSVPNSYSYEQYF
TGTGCCTGGAGTGTACCCAACAGCTACTCCTACGAGCAGTACTTC
>once|.|TRBV11-2|15|TRBJ1-1
CASSVTTGPNTEAFF
TGTGCCAGCAGCGTGACTACAGGCCCGAACACTGAAGCTTTCTTT
>.|.|TRBV19|15|TRBJ1-5
CASSIPRGGDQPQHF
TGTGCCAGTAGTATTCCAAGGGGTGGAGATCAGCCCCAGCATTTT
>.|.|TRBV27|17|TRBJ1-4
CASSQSPGGRPWEKLFF
TGTGCCAGCAGTCAAAGCCCCGGGGGTCGGCCTTGGGAAAAACTGTTTTTT
>once|.|TRBV11-2|13|TRBJ2-3
CASSYTQGDTQYF
TGTGCCAGCAGTTACACCCAGGGGGATACGCAGTATTTT
>once|.|TRBV5-6|14|TRBJ2-7
CASSLRPHSYEQYF
TGTGCCAGCAGCTTGAGACCGCACTCCTACGAGCAGTACTTC
>.|TRBD1|TRBV18|15|TRBJ2-2
CASSPGTGGTGELFF
TGTGCCAGCTCACCAGGGACAGGGGGAACCGGGGAGCTGTTTTTT
>.|.|TRBV2|14|TRBJ1-3
CASSAGGTGNTIYF
TGTGCCAGCAGTGCCGGGGGGACTGGAAACACCATATATTTT
>once|TRBD2|TRBV10-2|15|TRBJ2-7
CASIFSGGRVYEQYF
TGCGCCAGCATCTTCAGTGGCGGGAGGGTCTACGAGCAGTACTTC
>.|.|TRBV7-9|12|TRBJ2-7
CASSLMQIGQYF
TGTGCCAGCAGCTTAATGCAGATCGGGCAGTACTTC
>once|.|TRBV6-1|15|TRBJ2-1
CASTGRGARAAEQFF
TGTGCCAGCACGGGAAGGGGGGCCCGGGCGGCTGAGCAGTTCTTC
>once|.|TRBV15|15|TRBJ2-7
CATSRDLFMGYEQYF
TGTGCCACCAGCAGAGATCTGTTTATGGGCTACGAGCAGTACTTC
>.|.|TRBV13|13|TRBJ1-5
CASSLARNQPQHF
TGTGCCAGCAGCTTAGCACGAAATCAGCCCCAGCATTTT
>few|.|TRBV7-3|14|TRBJ1-6
CASSSGLSGSPLHF
TGTGCCAGCTCTTCGGGGCTCTCGGGCTCACCCCTCCACTTT
>.|.|TRBV9|16|TRBJ1-6
CASSVDGWAGNSPLHF
TGTGCCAGCAGCGTAGATGGGTGGGCCGGTAATTCACCCCTCCACTTT
>.|.|TRBV18|14|TRBJ2-3
CASSSGHGPDTQYF
TGTGCCAGCTCATCGGGGCATGGTCCAGATACGCAGTATTTT
>.|TRBD1|TRBV7-2|15|TRBJ2-2
CASSLWDRGQGELFF
TGTGCCAGCAGCTTATGGGACAGGGGGCAAGGGGAGCTGTTTTTT
>.|TRBD2|TRBV7-9|15|TRBJ2-7
CASSPRSSGPTEQYF
TGTGCCAGCAGCCCCCGGTCTAGCGGGCCTACCGAGCAGTACTTC
>.|TRBD2|TRBV7-9|14|TRBJ2-7
CASIPSGGHYEQYF
TGTGCCAGCATCCCTAGCGGGGGACACTACGAGCAGTACTTC
>.|.|TRBV6-6|16|TRBJ2-3
CASTGRTLPTTDTQYF
TGTGCCAGCACCGGTAGGACACTCCCCACCACAGATACGCAGTATTTT
>.|.|TRBV29-1|15|TRBJ1-5
CSVGWGANSNQPQHF
TGCAGCGTTGGGTGGGGCGCAAATAGCAATCAGCCCCAGCATTTT
>.|.|TRBV6-6|12|TRBJ1-6
CASSSLDSPLHF
TGTGCCAGCAGTTCGTTAGATTCACCCCTCCACTTT
>.|.|TRBV5-1|15|TRBJ1-2
CASSLAATSNYGYTF
TGCGCCAGCAGCTTGGCCGCGACAAGCAACTATGGCTACACCTTC
>.|.|TRBV5-1|14|TRBJ2-3
CASSLAQSTDTQYF
TGCGCCAGCAGCTTGGCGCAGAGCACAGATACGCAGTATTTT
>.|TRBD2|TRBV30|17|TRBJ2-1
CAWSAGTSGGAYNEQFF
TGTGCCTGGAGTGCCGGGACTAGCGGGGGGGCCTACAATGAGCAGTTCTTC
>.|.|TRBV2|12|TRBJ1-2
CASSEYFGGYTF
TGTGCCAGCAGTGAATACTTCGGTGGCTACACCTTC
>.|TRBD2|TRBV19|15|TRBJ2-1
CASSFSGGASDEQFF
TGTGCCAGTAGTTTCAGCGGGGGGGCCTCGGATGAGCAGTTCTTC
>.|.|TRBV5-1|14|TRBJ2-5
CASSLSPPRETQYF
TGCGCCAGCAGCTTGTCTCCCCCACGGGAGACCCAGTACTTC
>.|TRBD2|TRBV7-6|16|TRBJ2-7
CASSLMGGTDPYEQYF
TGTGCCAGCAGCTTAATGGGAGGGACGGATCCCTACGAGCAGTACTTC
>.|TRBD1|TRBV7-6|15|TRBJ2-7
CASSLGDRGPYEQYF
TGTGCCAGCAGCTTAGGAGACAGGGGCCCCTACGAGCAGTACTTC
>.|TRBD2|TRBV5-1|17|TRBJ2-7
CASSLGASGGVSYEQYF
TGCGCCAGCAGCTTGGGAGCTAGCGGGGGGGTCTCCTACGAGCAGTACTTC
>.|.|TRBV9|13|TRBJ2-5
CASSVREKETQYF
TGTGCCAGCAGCGTCAGGGAGAAAGAGACCCAGTACTTC
>.|.|TRBV6-6|12|TRBJ2-1
CASSPQGNEQFF
TGTGCCAGCAGTCCGCAGGGGAATGAGCAGTTCTTC